This TCR beta chain was sequenced in a study of identical twins (dated by TCRdb to the mid-2010s). Describing the broader study: The study deep-sequenced TCR alpha and beta repertoires from monozygotic twins, unrelated adults of various ages and cord blood to test whether fetal clonotypes persist. Replicate twin experiments were performed at different times using different library preparation protocols to rule out contamination. Overall results and qualifications from the work: Because the same donors could not be followed over many years, conclusions were based on cross-sectional statistical analysis. Recombination models systematically underestimated out-of-frame TCR alpha sharing in monozygotic twins but agreed with sharing between unrelated individuals. Zero-insertion analyses could be partly confounded by invariant T cells such as MAIT and iNKT, although diverse VJ usage argued against such confounding for most clonotypes. In beta out-of-frame sequences, excess twin sharing was weaker, because having fewer shared sequences lowered the signal-to-noise ratio. Compared with coincidental sharing between unrelated individuals, out-of-frame TCR alpha sequences shared between twins had an excess of sequences with low generation probability. Fewer insertions were carried by abundant cord blood beta clonotypes, a similar but weaker trend appeared in young adult naive repertoires, and no such trend appeared in memory repertoires.

Libraries were constructed by 5' RACE. Sequencing took place on an Illumina HiSeq 2000. Template switching added a universal primer binding site, and the final cDNA carried a unique molecular identifier that allowed TCR cDNA molecules to be counted accurately. First-strand cDNA for TCR alpha and beta chains was synthesized from specific primers in the conserved constant-segment region. To control for contamination, each cDNA library was double barcoded with a SMART-Mk sample barcode plus Illumina barcodes. TruSeq adapter sequences along with Illumina sample barcodes were introduced in two successive PCR steps. Sequencing of the TCR alpha and beta cDNA libraries was done on the Illumina HiSeq platform using custom primers. Per the authors' processing: Raw reads were processed with MiGEC to extract unique molecular identifiers, and MiXCR was used to determine CDR3 positions. For each individual, recombination models were inferred using an EM algorithm with the repgenHMM and IGoR tools. Shared clonotypes were analyzed with the tcR package in R, and sharing was normalized by the product of cloneset sizes. To study raw recombination without the effects of thymic and clonal selection, out-of-frame nonproductive sequences were analyzed. TCRdb trimmed the raw reads at Q25, called clones with MiXCR and kept productive beta chains. When rows share a CDR3 protein, they turn into one entry using the most common DNA and genes. The authors' filters were not applied to this entry. The sample table lists roughly 720,000 distinct CDR3 sequences, roughly 18% of them with a count of one. Of the sample, roughly 14% falls within the top ten clones.

Every donor was a healthy Caucasian. Three pairs of female monozygotic twins, all aged 18 to 29 years, were included in the twin cohort. RNA for TCR libraries was isolated from peripheral blood mononuclear cells. This clonotype was picked up a small number of times. Its antigen target is currently unknown. No much larger clone is present one base from it, and per-base qualities are unavailable. The CDR3, from cysteine to phenylalanine, totals 16 residues. Just CDR3 DNA is preserved here, 48 bases in frame from base 1. V is shortened by 7 bases, J by 0 bases, and the region joining them spans 15 bases. The same sample was also used in a study of T cells expressing NK-cell markers. Reported in the second study: About 8 donors provided sorted CD3+CD56+NKG2C+, CD3+CD56+NKG2C- and CD3+CD56-NKG2C+ T-cell subsets, whose TCR beta-chain repertoires were profiled. Of the eight sequenced donors, seven were found to be HCMV-seropositive and one was found to be HCMV-seronegative. To restrict sorting to alphabetaTCR-expressing T cells, an anti-gammadeltaTCR antibody was added in several experiments. In roughly 6 donors, the dominant CD3+CD56+NKG2C+ clonotypes were found to rank among the top 10 CD8+ clonotypes and to make up roughly 1.0-7.5% of CD8+ T cells. Those dominant clonotypes were again the most abundant among CD3+CD56-NKG2C+ cells in a handful of donors, at about 25-60.1%. It remained unclear whether the expanded NKG2C-expressing T cell clones were specific for HCMV antigens. The study sequenced eight donors, all healthy volunteers chosen at random: three men and five women. To determine HCMV serostatus, a commercial ELISA kit was used to detect HCMV-specific IgG in serum. For over 5 donors, bulk peripheral blood T-cell repertoires were also sequenced from unsorted PBMC. MIGEC was used to demultiplex reads and group reads by UMI, and MiTCR was used to assemble and quantify clonotypes. To exclude erroneous sequences, any TCR cDNA sequence not supported by at least two reads was discarded. Downstream repertoire analysis used the tcR package, and clonotypes were matched across fractions by CDR3 nucleotide sequence plus V segment. Antigen specificity was annotated against VDJdb with VDJmatch, allowing one amino acid substitution in CDR3.

The chain uses TRBV12-3 or TRBV12-4 and TRBJ2-2; the best D guess is TRBD2, with 6 bases matching. The TCR comes from a young woman in good health. Sequencing used PBMCs. CDR3 region: CASKLGGDPNTGELFF. The nucleotide sequence is TGTGCCAGCAAACTGGGGGGAGATCCGAACACCGGGGAGCTGTTTTTT.